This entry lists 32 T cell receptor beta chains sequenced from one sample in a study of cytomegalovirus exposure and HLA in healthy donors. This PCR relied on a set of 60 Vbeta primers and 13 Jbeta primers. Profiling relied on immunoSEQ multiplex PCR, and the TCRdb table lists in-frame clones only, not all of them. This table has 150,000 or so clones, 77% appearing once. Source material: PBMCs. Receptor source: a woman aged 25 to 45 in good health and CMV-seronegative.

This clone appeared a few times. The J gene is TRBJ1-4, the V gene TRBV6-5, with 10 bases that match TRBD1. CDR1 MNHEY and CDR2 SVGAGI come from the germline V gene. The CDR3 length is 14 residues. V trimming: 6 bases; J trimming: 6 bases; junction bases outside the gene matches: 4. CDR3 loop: CASRKTGGDEKLFF. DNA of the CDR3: TGTGCCAGCAGAAAGACAGGGGGCGATGAAAAACTGTTTTTT.

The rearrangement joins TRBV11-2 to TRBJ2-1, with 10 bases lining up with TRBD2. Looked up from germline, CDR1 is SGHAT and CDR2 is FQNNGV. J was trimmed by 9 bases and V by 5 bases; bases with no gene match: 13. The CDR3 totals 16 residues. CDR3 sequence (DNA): TGTGCCAGCAGCCCCCTTCCCAGCGGGGGGGCCGGTGAGCAGTTCTTC. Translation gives CASSPLPSGGAGEQFF.

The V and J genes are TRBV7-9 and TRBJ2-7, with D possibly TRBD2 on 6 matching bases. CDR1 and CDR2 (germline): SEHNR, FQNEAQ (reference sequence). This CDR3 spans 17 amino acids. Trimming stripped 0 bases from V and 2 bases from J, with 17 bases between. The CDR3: CASSLAGGRVGPYEQYF. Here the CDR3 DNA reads TGTGCCAGCAGCTTAGCTGGAGGGCGGGTGGGCCCCTACGAGCAGTACTTC.

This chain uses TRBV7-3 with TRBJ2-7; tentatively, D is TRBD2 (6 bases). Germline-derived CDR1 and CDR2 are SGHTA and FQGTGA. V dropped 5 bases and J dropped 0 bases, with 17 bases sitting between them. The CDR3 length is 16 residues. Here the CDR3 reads CASSPKGGSSSYEQYF. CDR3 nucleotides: TGTGCCAGCAGCCCAAAGGGAGGTTCCAGCTCCTACGAGCAGTACTTC.

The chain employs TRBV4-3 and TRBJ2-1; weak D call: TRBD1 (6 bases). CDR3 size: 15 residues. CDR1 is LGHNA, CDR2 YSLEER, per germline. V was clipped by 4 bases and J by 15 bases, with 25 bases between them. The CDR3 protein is CASSPQGQGPGRRFF. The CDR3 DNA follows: TGCGCCAGCAGCCCTCAGGGGCAGGGGCCAGGAAGGCGGTTCTTC.

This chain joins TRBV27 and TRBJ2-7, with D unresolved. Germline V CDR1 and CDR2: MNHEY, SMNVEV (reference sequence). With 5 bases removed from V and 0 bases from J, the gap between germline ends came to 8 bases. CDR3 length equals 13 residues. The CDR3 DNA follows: TGTGCCAGCAGTCATGTCTACTCCTACGAGCAGTACTTC. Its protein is CASSHVYSYEQYF.

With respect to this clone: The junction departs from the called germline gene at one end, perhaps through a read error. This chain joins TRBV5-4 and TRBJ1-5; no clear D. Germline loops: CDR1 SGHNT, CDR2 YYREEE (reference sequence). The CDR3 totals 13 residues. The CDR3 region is CARSFFPDQPQHF. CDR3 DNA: TGTGCCCGCAGCTTTTTTCCCGATCAGCCCCAGCATTTT.

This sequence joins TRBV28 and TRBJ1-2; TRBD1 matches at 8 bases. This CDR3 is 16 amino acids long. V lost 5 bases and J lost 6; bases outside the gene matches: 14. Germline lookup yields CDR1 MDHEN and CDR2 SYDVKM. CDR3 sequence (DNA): TGTGCCAGCAGTCCTCCGGGACAGGACGCTCGTGATGGCTACACCTTC. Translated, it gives CASSPPGQDARDGYTF.

In DNA form, the CDR3 reads TGTGCCAGTAGTGCTAGCGGAGGGATGAACACTGAAGCTTTCTTT. Protein product: CASSASGGMNTEAFF. The chain employs TRBV19 and TRBJ1-1, with D unclear. The V gene lost 5 bases and the J gene lost 0 bases, with 13 bases spanning the gap. The CDR3 consists of 15 residues. Germline CDR1 and CDR2: LNHDA and SQIVND (reference sequence).

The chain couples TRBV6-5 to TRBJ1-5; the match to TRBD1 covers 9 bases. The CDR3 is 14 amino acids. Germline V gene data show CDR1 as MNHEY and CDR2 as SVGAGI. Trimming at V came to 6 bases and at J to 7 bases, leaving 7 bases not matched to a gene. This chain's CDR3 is CASRKDRGGQPQHF. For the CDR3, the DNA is TGTGCCAGCAGAAAAGACAGGGGGGGCCAGCCCCAGCATTTT.

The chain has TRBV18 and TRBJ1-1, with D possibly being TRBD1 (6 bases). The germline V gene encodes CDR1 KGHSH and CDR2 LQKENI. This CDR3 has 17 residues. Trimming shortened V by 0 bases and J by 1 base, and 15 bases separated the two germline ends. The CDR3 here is CASSPPGTTHTNTEAFF. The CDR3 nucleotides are TGTGCCAGCTCACCACCAGGGACAACGCACACGAACACTGAAGCTTTCTTT.

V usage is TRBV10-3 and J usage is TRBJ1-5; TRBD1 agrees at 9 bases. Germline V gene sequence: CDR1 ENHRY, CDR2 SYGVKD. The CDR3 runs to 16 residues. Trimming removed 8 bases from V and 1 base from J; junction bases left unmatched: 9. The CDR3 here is CAIGEPGQGSNQPQHF. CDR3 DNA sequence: TGTGCCATCGGGGAACCGGGACAGGGCAGCAATCAGCCCCAGCATTTT.

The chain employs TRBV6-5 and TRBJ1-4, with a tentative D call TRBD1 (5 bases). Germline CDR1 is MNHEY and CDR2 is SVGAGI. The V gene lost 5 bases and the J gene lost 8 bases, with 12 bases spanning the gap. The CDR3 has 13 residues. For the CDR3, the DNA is TGTGCCAGCAGTATTCAGGGCCAGGAAAAACTGTTTTTT. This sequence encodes CASSIQGQEKLFF.

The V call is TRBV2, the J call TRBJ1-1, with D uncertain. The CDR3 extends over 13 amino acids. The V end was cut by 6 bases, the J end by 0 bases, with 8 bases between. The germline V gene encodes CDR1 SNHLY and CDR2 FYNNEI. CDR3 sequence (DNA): TGTGCCAGCAGAATACAAGTGAACACTGAAGCTTTCTTT. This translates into CASRIQVNTEAFF.

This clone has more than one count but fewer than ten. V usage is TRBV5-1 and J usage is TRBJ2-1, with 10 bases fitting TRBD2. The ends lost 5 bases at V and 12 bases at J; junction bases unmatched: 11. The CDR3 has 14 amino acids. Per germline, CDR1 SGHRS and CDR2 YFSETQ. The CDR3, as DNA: TGCGCCAGCAGTTTTAGCGGGGGGCCGTTGTGGCAGTTCTTC. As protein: CASSFSGGPLWQFF.

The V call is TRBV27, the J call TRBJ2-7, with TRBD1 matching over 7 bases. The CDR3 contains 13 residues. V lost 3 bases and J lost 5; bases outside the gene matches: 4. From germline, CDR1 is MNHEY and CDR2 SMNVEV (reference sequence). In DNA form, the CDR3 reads TGTGCCAGCAGTTTGGACAGGATCCACGAGCAGTACTTC. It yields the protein CASSLDRIHEQYF.

CDR3 region: CASSPETGYGYTF. In DNA, the CDR3 is TGTGCCAGCAGTCCCGAAACAGGCTATGGCTACACCTTC. The V gene is TRBV6-6, the J gene TRBJ1-2; D possibly corresponds to TRBD1 (5 bases). CDR1 is MNHNY and CDR2 is SVGAGI in the germline V gene (reference sequence). V gave up 5 bases and J gave up 4 bases, with 11 bases separating them. The length of the CDR3 is 13 residues.

The CDR3 loop reads CASSWTSGRAQPDEQFF. The CDR3 DNA reads as TGTGCCAGCAGCTGGACTAGCGGGAGGGCCCAACCCGATGAGCAGTTCTTC. The V gene is TRBV4-2, the J gene TRBJ2-1, with 15 bases lining up with TRBD2. Unmatched junction bases numbered 10, after V lost 5 bases and J lost 8 bases. Germline CDR1 and CDR2: LGHNA and YNFKEQ. The CDR3 loop spans 17 amino acids.

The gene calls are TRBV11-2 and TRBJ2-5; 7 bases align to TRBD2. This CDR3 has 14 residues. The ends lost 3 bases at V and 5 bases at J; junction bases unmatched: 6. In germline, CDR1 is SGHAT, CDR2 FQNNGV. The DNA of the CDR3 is TGTGCCAGCAGCTTCAGCGGGGTTGCCGAGACCCAGTACTTC. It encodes CASSFSGVAETQYF. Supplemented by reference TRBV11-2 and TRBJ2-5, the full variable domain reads EAGVAQSPRYKIIEKRQSVAFWCNPISGHATLYWYQQILGQGPKLLIQFQNNGVVDDSQLPKDRFSAERLKGVDSTLKIQPAKLEDSAVYLCASSFSGVAETQYFGPGTRLLVL.

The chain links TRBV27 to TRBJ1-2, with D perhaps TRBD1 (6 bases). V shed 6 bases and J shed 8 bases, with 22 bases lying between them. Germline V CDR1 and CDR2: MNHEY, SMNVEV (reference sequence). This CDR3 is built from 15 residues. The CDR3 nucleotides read TGTGCCAGCAGCCCCGGAAGAGGGGGGGCGGGAGGCTACACCTTC. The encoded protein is CASSPGRGGAGGYTF.

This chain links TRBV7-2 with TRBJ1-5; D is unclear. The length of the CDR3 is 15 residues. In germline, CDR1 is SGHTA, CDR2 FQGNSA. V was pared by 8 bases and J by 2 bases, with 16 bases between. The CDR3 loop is CASLMVSTGNQPQHF. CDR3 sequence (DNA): TGTGCCAGCTTGATGGTTTCCACTGGCAATCAGCCCCAGCATTTT. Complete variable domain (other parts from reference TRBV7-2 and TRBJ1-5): GAGVSQSPSNKVTEKGKDVELRCDPISGHTALYWYRQSLGQGLEFLIYFQGNSAPDKSGLPSDRFSAERTGGSVSTLTIQRTQQEDSAVYLCASLMVSTGNQPQHFGDGTRLSIL.

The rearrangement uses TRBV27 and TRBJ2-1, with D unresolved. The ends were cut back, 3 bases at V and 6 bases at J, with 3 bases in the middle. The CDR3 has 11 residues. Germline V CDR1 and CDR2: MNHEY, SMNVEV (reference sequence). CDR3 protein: CASSFSNEQFF. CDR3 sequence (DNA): TGTGCCAGCAGTTTCAGCAATGAGCAGTTCTTC.

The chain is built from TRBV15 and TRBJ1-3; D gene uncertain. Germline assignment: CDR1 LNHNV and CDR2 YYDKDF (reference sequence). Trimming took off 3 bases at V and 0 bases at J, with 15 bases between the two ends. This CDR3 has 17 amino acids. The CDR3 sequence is CATSSGNSVSSGNTIYF. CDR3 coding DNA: TGTGCCACCAGCAGCGGTAACAGTGTAAGCTCTGGAAACACCATATATTTT.

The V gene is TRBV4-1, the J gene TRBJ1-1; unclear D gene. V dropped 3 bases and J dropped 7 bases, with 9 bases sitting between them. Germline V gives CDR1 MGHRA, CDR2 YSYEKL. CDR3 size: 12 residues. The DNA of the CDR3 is TGCGCCAGCAGCCACCCGCGTAGTGAAGCTTTCTTT. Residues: CASSHPRSEAFF.

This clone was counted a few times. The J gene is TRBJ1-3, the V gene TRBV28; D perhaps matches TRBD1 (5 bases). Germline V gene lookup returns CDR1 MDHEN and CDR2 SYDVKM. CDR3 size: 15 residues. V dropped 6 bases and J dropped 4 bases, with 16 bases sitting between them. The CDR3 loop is CASRHRSWMGNTIYF. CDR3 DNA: TGTGCCAGCAGACACAGGTCTTGGATGGGAAACACCATATATTTT.

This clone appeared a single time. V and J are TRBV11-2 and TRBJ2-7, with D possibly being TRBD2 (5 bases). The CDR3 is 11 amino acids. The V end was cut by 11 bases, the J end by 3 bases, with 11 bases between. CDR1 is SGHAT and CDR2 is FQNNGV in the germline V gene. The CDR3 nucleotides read TGTGCCCCCACGGGGAACTACGAGCAGTACTTC. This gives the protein CAPTGNYEQYF.

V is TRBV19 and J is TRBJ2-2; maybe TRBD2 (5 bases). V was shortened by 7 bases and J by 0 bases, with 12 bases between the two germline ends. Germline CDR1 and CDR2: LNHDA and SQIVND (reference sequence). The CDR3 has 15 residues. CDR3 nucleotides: TGTGCCAGTAACTTGAGGGATACGAACACCGGGGAGCTGTTTTTT. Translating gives CASNLRDTNTGELFF.

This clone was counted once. The chain's CDR3 is CASSLYAGVLSSGNTIYF. The CDR3 coding sequence is TGTGCCAGCAGCTTATATGCAGGGGTCTTGAGCTCTGGAAACACCATATATTTT. The chain carries TRBV11-2 and TRBJ1-3; tentatively, D is TRBD1 (6 bases). The germline V and J ends were trimmed by 2 bases and 0 bases, with 17 bases remaining between them. CDR1 and CDR2 from the germline V gene are SGHAT and FQNNGV. This CDR3 spans 18 amino acids.

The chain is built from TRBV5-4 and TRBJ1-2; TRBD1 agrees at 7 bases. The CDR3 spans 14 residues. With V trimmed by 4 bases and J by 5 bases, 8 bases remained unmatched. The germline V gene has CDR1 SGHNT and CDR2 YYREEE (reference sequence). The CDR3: CASSPKQGSYGYTF. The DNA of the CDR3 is TGTGCCAGCAGCCCCAAACAGGGGAGTTATGGCTACACCTTC.

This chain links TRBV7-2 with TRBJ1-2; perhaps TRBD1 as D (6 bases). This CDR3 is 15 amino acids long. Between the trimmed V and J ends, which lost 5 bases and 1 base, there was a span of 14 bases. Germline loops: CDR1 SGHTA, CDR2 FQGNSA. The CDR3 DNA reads TGTGCCAGCAGCCCGTACCGGGACAATAACTATGGCTACACCTTC. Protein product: CASSPYRDNNYGYTF. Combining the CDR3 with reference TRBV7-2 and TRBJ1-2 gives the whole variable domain GAGVSQSPSNKVTEKGKDVELRCDPISGHTALYWYRQSLGQGLEFLIYFQGNSAPDKSGLPSDRFSAERTGGSVSTLTIQRTQQEDSAVYLCASSPYRDNNYGYTFGSGTRLTVV.

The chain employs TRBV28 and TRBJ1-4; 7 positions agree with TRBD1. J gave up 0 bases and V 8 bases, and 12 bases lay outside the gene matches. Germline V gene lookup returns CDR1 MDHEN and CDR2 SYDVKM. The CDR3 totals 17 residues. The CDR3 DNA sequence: TGTGCCAGCGGGACGGGTGGCCAGGGGGCAACTAATGAAAAACTGTTTTTT. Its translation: CASGTGGQGATNEKLFF. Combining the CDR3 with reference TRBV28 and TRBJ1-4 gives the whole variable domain DVKVTQSSRYLVKRTGEKVFLECVQDMDHENMFWYRQDPGLGLRLIYFSYDVKMKEKGDIPEGYSVSREKKERFSLILESASTNQTSMYLCASGTGGQGATNEKLFFGSGTQLSVL.

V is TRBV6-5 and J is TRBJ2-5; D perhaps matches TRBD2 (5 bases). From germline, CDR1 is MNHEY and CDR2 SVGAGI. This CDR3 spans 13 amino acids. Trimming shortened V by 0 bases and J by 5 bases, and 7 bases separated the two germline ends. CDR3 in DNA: TGTGCCAGCAGTTACTCGAGGGAGGAGACCCAGTACTTC. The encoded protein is CASSYSREETQYF.